This T cell receptor (beta chain) was documented in a study of radiotherapy plus CTLA-4 blockade in lung cancer. Profiling relied on immunoSEQ multiplex PCR, and the TCRdb table lists in-frame clones only, not all of them. The sample records tens of thousands of clones, more than 60% being singletons. The material sequenced was peripheral blood, taken from a patient treated with radiotherapy plus ipilimumab. The source is a human donor with non-small cell lung cancer who had a partial response to radiotherapy plus ipilimumab.

The CDR3 is CASSLDRDSYGYTF. The CDR3 DNA is TGTGCCAGCTCACTGGACAGGGACTCCTATGGCTACACCTTC. J is TRBJ1-2 and V is TRBV18, with 8 bases fitting TRBD1. The V gene end was trimmed by 4 bases and the J gene end by 4 bases; junction bases not matched to a gene: 5. The CDR3 is 14 residues long. The germline gives CDR1 KGHSH, CDR2 LQKENI.